The T cell receptor (beta chain) under discussion was sequenced for a study of beta chain features in type 1 diabetes. Study details: Sorted cell examination encompassed about 110,000,000 cells across all samples. Study-level results: A cDNA-based sequencing approach could over-represent cells with high TCR expression. In every one of the four CD4+ subsets, TCRB CDR3s were moderately but significantly shorter in Type 1 diabetes patients. Insertions at VDJ junctions were less frequent in type 1 diabetes patients. These patients also deleted more nucleotides at the same junctions.

This clone was seen a single time. Its antigen is still unknown. All of the isolated RNA was reverse transcribed, so expressed TCRB transcripts were sequenced. The table came from immunoSEQ multiplex PCR; TCRdb's copy has only in-frame clones and leaves some out. The sample includes roughly 350,000 clones, over 8.5% of them seen just once. Per the germline V gene, CDR1 is LGHNA and CDR2 is YNFKEQ. V was pared by 7 bases and J by 0 bases, with 10 bases between. The CDR3 sequence is 15 residues long. CD45RO/CCR7/CD25/CD127/CD95/CD27 sorting isolated CD4+ naive, central memory, regulatory and stem cell-like memory cells.

This clonotype was obtained from a young man with type 1 diabetes. V and J are TRBV4-2 and TRBJ2-6; D not resolved. The sample comprised central memory CD4+ T cells from blood. CDR3 loop: CASTTADSGANVLTF. DNA for the CDR3: TGTGCCAGCACCACAGCCGACTCTGGGGCCAACGTCCTGACTTTC.